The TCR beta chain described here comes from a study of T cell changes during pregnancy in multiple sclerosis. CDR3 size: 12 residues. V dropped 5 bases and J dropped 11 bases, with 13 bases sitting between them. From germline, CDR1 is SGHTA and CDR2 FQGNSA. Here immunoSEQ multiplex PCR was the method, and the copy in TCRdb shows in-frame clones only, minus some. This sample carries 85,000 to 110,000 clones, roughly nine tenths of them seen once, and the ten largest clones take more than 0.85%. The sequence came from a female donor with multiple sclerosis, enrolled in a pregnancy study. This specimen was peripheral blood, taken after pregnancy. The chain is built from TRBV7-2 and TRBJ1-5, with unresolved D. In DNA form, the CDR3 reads TGTGCCAGCAGCCAAACCGACCGGGCCCAGCATTTT. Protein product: CASSQTDRAQHF.